What follows are 10 T cell receptor beta chains derived from one specimen sequenced in a study of T cell repertoires in cytomegalovirus infection (dated by TCRdb to the late 2010s). Their specific antigens are unknown. Sequencing was carried out with an Illumina HiSeq 1500. TCRdb reworked the public reads: Q25 trimming with fastp, MiXCR clone assembly, productive beta chains retained. Identical CDR3 protein sequences are pooled into one entry, listed with their most common genes and DNA. Here the sample has around 100,000 distinct CDR3 sequences; over 30% occur a single time. The leading ten clones occupy less than 45% of the sample. The sample's treatment or condition label is to be understood as: in vitro stimulation with specific CMV peptide epitopes to enrich CMV-specific T cells. The material sequenced was CD8+ T cells from cultured PBMCs, taken from culture after CMV antigen stimulation. The source of these receptors is a human donor in good health (CMV status not recorded). Some clones in this sample may be carry-over from other donors' samples.

This clonotype was picked up a small number of times. The chain combines TRBV19 with TRBJ2-5; 7 nucleotides align to TRBD1. The germline CDR1 and CDR2 sequences are LNHDA and SQIVND (reference sequence). The ends lost 4 bases at V and 5 bases at J; junction bases unmatched: 7. This CDR3 contains 14 residues. Written as DNA, the CDR3 is TGTGCCAGTAGTACCTCGACAGGGACCGAGACCCAGTACTTC. Amino acid sequence: CASSTSTGTETQYF.

This clonotype showed up just a few times. The chain joins TRBV11-2 to TRBJ2-1; 12 bases are a match to TRBD2. This CDR3 has 22 amino acids. Trimming at V came to 2 bases and at J to 2 bases, leaving 19 bases not matched to a gene. The germline V gene encodes CDR1 SGHAT and CDR2 FQNNGV. The CDR3 is CASSLYRTSGEGTFGTYNEQFF. The CDR3, as DNA: TGTGCCAGCAGCTTATACCGGACTAGCGGGGAAGGAACATTTGGGACCTACAATGAGCAGTTCTTC.

The chain uses TRBV2 and TRBJ2-3; 7 positions match TRBD2. This CDR3 spans 14 amino acids. J lost 2 bases, V lost 4 bases, and 3 bases had no gene match. Germline values: CDR1 SNHLY, CDR2 FYNNEI. CDR3 DNA: TGTGCCAGCAGTGCGCGGGGGTACACAGATACGCAGTATTTT. It yields the protein CASSARGYTDTQYF.

Many counts were recorded for this clonotype. V usage is TRBV7-6 and J usage is TRBJ2-2, with D tentatively TRBD1 or TRBD2 (5 bases each). The ends were cut back, 5 bases at V and 6 bases at J, with 10 bases in the middle. The germline V gene encodes CDR1 SGHVS and CDR2 FNYEAQ. CDR3 length equals 13 residues. This CDR3 reads CASSDGTAGELFF. The CDR3 DNA sequence: TGTGCCAGCAGCGACGGGACCGCCGGGGAGCTGTTTTTT.

This clonotype rates as medium-sized. The genes are TRBV7-4 and TRBJ2-2, with D tentatively TRBD1 (6 bases). V shed 0 bases and J shed 0 bases, with 26 bases lying between them. CDR1 and CDR2 (germline): SGHVT, SQSDAQ. The CDR3 runs to 22 residues. The CDR3 loop is CASSLASALGVTRTANTGELFF. The DNA of the CDR3 is TGTGCCAGCAGCTTAGCATCCGCCTTAGGGGTTACGCGGACAGCGAACACCGGGGAGCTGTTTTTT.

This clonotype was detected a few times. V is TRBV2 and J is TRBJ2-1; TRBD1 or TRBD2 may be the D gene (5 bases each). The V end lost 7 bases, the J end lost 6 bases, and 10 bases lay between the germline ends. Germline V gene sequence: CDR1 SNHLY, CDR2 FYNNEI. CDR3 size: 12 residues. The CDR3 is CASKGTSNEQFF. CDR3 DNA: TGTGCCAGCAAGGGGACCTCCAATGAGCAGTTCTTC.

In its sample, this clonotype ranks as hyperexpanded. The V gene is TRBV7-2, the J gene TRBJ2-5, with 14 bases that match TRBD2. Per the germline V gene, CDR1 is SGHTA and CDR2 is FQGNSA. The CDR3 runs to 17 residues. V trimming: 4 bases; J trimming: 8 bases; junction bases outside the gene matches: 12. The CDR3 DNA follows: TGTGCCAGCAGCTGGAAAACACGACTAGCGGGGGGGCCTACCCAGTACTTC. It specifies CASSWKTRLAGGPTQYF.

The chain employs TRBV28 and TRBJ1-1, with 7 bases fitting TRBD1. Germline CDR1 reads MDHEN; CDR2 reads SYDVKM. J gave up 8 bases and V 4 bases, and 16 bases lay outside the gene matches. The CDR3 consists of 16 residues. In DNA form, the CDR3 reads TGTGCCAGCAGTTCCCTACGACGGACAGGAGGCCTAGAAGCTTTCTTT. It translates to CASSSLRRTGGLEAFF.

This clonotype was seen more than once but under ten times. V usage is TRBV11-2 and J usage is TRBJ2-1, with TRBD2 identical over 8 bases. Per germline, CDR1 SGHAT and CDR2 FQNNGV. Trimming took 5 bases from V and 4 from J; bases not matched to a gene: 10. The CDR3 has 16 amino acids. CDR3 nucleotide sequence: TGTGCCAGCAGCCCCAAGGCTAGCGGGTATTACAATGAGCAGTTCTTC. Translating gives CASSPKASGYYNEQFF.

At least ten counts were recorded for this clonotype. The chain uses TRBV5-6 and TRBJ2-4; D might be TRBD1 (6 bases). The CDR3 length is 16 residues. The germline V gene encodes CDR1 SGHDT and CDR2 YYEEEE. The V end lost 4 bases, the J end lost 0 bases, and 14 bases lay between the germline ends. The CDR3 DNA follows: TGTGCCAGCAGCCAGGGGACGGGCCTAGCCAAAAACATTCAGTACTTC. Residues: CASSQGTGLAKNIQYF.